One and the same sample provided the 28 T cell receptor beta chains below, sequenced in a study of blood T cell repertoires in COVID-19. Profiling relied on immunoSEQ multiplex PCR, and the TCRdb table lists in-frame clones only, not all of them. The sample includes about 210,000 clones, about 83% seen only once; the top ten take less than 3.5%. Sequencing was done on a sample of peripheral blood. Receptors were obtained from a man aged 45-65 years with active or convalescent COVID-19.

The chain is built from TRBV30 and TRBJ2-5; 12 bases map to TRBD2. CDR3 length: 17 residues. Trimming at V came to 1 base and at J to 0 bases, leaving 6 bases not matched to a gene. CDR1 and CDR2 (germline): GTSNPN, SVGIG (reference sequence). The CDR3 protein is CAWSDWTSGEYQETQYF. In DNA, the CDR3 is TGTGCCTGGAGTGATTGGACTAGCGGGGAGTACCAAGAGACCCAGTACTTC.

V and J are TRBV10-3 and TRBJ2-3; 9 nucleotides line up with TRBD2. With V trimmed by 3 bases and J by 10 bases, 5 bases remained unmatched. This CDR3 is built from 13 residues. Germline V CDR1 and CDR2: ENHRY, SYGVKD. CDR3 sequence: CAISDASGDAQYF. As DNA, the CDR3 is TGTGCCATCAGTGACGCTAGCGGGGATGCGCAGTATTTT.

This chain links TRBV19 with TRBJ1-6, with 10 positions matching TRBD1. Germline values: CDR1 LNHDA, CDR2 SQIVND (reference sequence). With V trimmed by 5 bases and J by 8 bases, 9 bases remained unmatched. The CDR3 runs to 16 residues. The CDR3 here is CASSLKRTGGYSPLHF. The CDR3 nucleotides read TGTGCCAGTAGTTTAAAGCGGACAGGGGGGTATTCACCCCTCCACTTT.

The V and J genes are TRBV2 and TRBJ1-1, with 9 bases aligning to TRBD1. V gave up 4 bases and J gave up 5 bases; unmatched junction bases: 8. Germline V gene data show CDR1 as SNHLY and CDR2 as FYNNEI. The CDR3 is made up of 15 amino acids. CDR3 in amino acids: CASSGQGGFTTEAFF. The CDR3 nucleotides read TGTGCCAGCAGTGGACAGGGGGGATTTACAACTGAAGCTTTCTTT.

This clone was found once. The J gene is TRBJ2-7, the V gene TRBV28, with 9 bases matching TRBD1. The CDR3 has 17 amino acids. The germline CDR1 and CDR2 sequences are MDHEN and SYDVKM. V shed 0 bases, J shed 1 base, and the junction held 7 bases outside the gene matches. The CDR3 sequence: CASSLWGTGYRSYEQYF. CDR3 DNA sequence: TGTGCCAGCAGTTTATGGGGGACAGGGTATAGATCCTACGAGCAGTACTTC.

The chain joins TRBV28 to TRBJ2-7; D possibly corresponds to TRBD2 (5 bases). Trimming left V 7 bases short and J 5 bases short, with 21 bases between. From germline, CDR1 is MDHEN and CDR2 SYDVKM. The CDR3 has 15 amino acids. This CDR3 reads CASIEAVVGSHEQYF. The CDR3 bases are TGTGCCAGCATTGAGGCGGTGGTGGGGAGCCACGAGCAGTACTTC.

This sequence joins TRBV3-1 (or the pseudogene TRBV3-2) and TRBJ1-1; D gene ambiguous. CDR3 length: 15 amino acids. The germline V and J ends were trimmed by 0 bases and 7 bases, with 15 bases remaining between them. Germline V gene data show CDR1 as LGHDT and CDR2 as YNNKEL (reference sequence). CDR3 nucleotides: TGTGCCAGCAGCCAAGATTTGAAGCGGCATTTTGAAGCTTTCTTT. The encoded protein is CASSQDLKRHFEAFF.

The V and J genes are TRBV10-1 and TRBJ2-1; D is unclear. CDR1 and CDR2 from the germline V gene are WNHNN and SYGVQD (reference sequence). Trimming removed 3 bases at V and 7 bases at J, with 4 bases between. This CDR3 is 11 amino acids long. CDR3 loop: CASSDNNEQFF. For the CDR3, the DNA is TGCGCCAGCAGTGATAATAATGAGCAGTTCTTC.

This clone came up once. The rearrangement links TRBV2 to TRBJ1-4, with 10 bases that match TRBD1. V gave up 7 bases and J gave up 10 bases; unmatched junction bases: 12. This CDR3 region has 15 residues. Per germline, CDR1 SNHLY and CDR2 FYNNEI. The CDR3: CASTTSDRGWTKLFF. The DNA for the CDR3 is TGTGCCAGCACCACCTCGGACAGGGGGTGGACAAAACTGTTTTTT.

In this sample, this clone turned up a few times. The chain has TRBV20-1 and TRBJ2-7; TRBD1 aligns across 7 bases. Unmatched junction bases numbered 6, after V lost 3 bases and J lost 7 bases. CDR1 and CDR2 from the germline V gene are DFQATT and SNEGSKA (reference sequence). The CDR3 sequence is 12 residues long. The CDR3 sequence: CSASDRVREQYF. The CDR3 DNA reads as TGCAGTGCTAGTGACAGGGTGCGGGAGCAGTACTTC.

This clone has only one observation. The genes are TRBV19 and TRBJ1-1, with TRBD1 identical over 9 bases. The germline CDR1 and CDR2 sequences are LNHDA and SQIVND (reference sequence). This CDR3 contains 15 residues. V shed 5 bases, J shed 0 bases, and the junction held 4 bases outside the gene matches. The CDR3 loop reads CASSPDRGVNTEAFF. The DNA for the CDR3 is TGTGCCAGTAGTCCCGACAGGGGGGTGAACACTGAAGCTTTCTTT.

The J gene is TRBJ2-7, the V gene TRBV18, with D uncertain. This CDR3 has 13 residues. Germline CDR1 reads KGHSH; CDR2 reads LQKENI. V was cut by 1 base and J by 3 bases, with 7 bases left in between. The CDR3 region is CASSPRQDYEQYF. In nucleotides, the CDR3 is TGTGCCAGCTCACCACGGCAGGACTACGAGCAGTACTTC.

The genes are TRBV7-8 and TRBJ1-2; 7 bases align to TRBD1. CDR1 and CDR2 from the germline V gene are SGHVS and FQNEAQ. The CDR3 sequence is 15 residues long. V dropped 5 bases and J dropped 7; count of bases not matched to a gene: 13. In DNA, the CDR3 is TGTGCCAGCAGCCCAGGACAGGCACAATCTATTGGCTACACCTTC. Protein sequence: CASSPGQAQSIGYTF.

V gene TRBV7-6 combines with J gene TRBJ2-7; 9 nucleotides line up with TRBD2. This CDR3 spans 15 amino acids. Germline V gene lookup returns CDR1 SGHVS and CDR2 FNYEAQ. V lost 5 bases to trimming and J lost 7 bases; unmatched junction nucleotides: 12. CDR3 DNA sequence: TGTGCCAGCAGCACCGGGGTAGCGGGAGTGGGAGAGCAGTACTTC. This gives the protein CASSTGVAGVGEQYF.

The rearrangement uses TRBV2 and TRBJ2-3; 12 nucleotides line up with TRBD2. Germline assignment: CDR1 SNHLY and CDR2 FYNNEI. This CDR3 is 15 amino acids long. The V gene end was trimmed by 6 bases and the J gene end by 4 bases; junction bases not matched to a gene: 5. In DNA, the CDR3 is TGTGCCAGCAGGTCAACTAGCGGGGGGCCAGATACGCAGTATTTT. Its translation: CASRSTSGGPDTQYF.

The chain combines TRBV18 with TRBJ2-5, with 10 bases that match TRBD2. This CDR3 has 14 amino acids. Germline values: CDR1 KGHSH, CDR2 LQKENI. V lost 3 bases to trimming and J lost 4 bases; unmatched junction nucleotides: 2. CDR3 DNA: TGTGCCAGCTCACCTGCTAGCGGGGGAGAGACCCAGTACTTC. Translation: CASSPASGGETQYF.

This chain links TRBV28 with TRBJ2-7; 8 bases fit TRBD1. CDR1 MDHEN and CDR2 SYDVKM come from the germline V gene. V shed 7 bases and J 4 bases; nucleotides not matched to a gene: 6. The CDR3 runs to 13 residues. CDR3 DNA sequence: TGTGCCAGCATGCTGACAGGGGATTACGAGCAGTACTTC. Translation: CASMLTGDYEQYF.

The V call is TRBV19, the J call TRBJ1-3, with D maybe TRBD1 (6 bases). The germline V and J ends were trimmed by 4 bases and 5 bases, with 15 bases remaining between them. Germline V gives CDR1 LNHDA, CDR2 SQIVND (reference sequence). The CDR3 runs 15 residues. The CDR3 protein is CASSSYREGRNTIYF. DNA for the CDR3: TGTGCCAGTAGTAGCTACAGGGAAGGAAGAAACACCATATATTTT.

The gene calls are TRBV11-1 and TRBJ2-1; 9 bases are shared with TRBD2. The CDR3 is 14 residues long. Germline loops: CDR1 SGHAT, CDR2 FQDESV (reference sequence). With V trimmed by 1 base and J by 14 bases, 9 bases remained unmatched. The CDR3 loop reads CASSLDSREGVEFF. CDR3 bases: TGTGCCAGCAGCTTAGACTCGCGGGAGGGCGTCGAGTTCTTC.

The rearrangement links TRBV15 to TRBJ2-7, with 10 bases lining up with TRBD1. CDR1 and CDR2 from the germline V gene are LNHNV and YYDKDF (reference sequence). With 0 bases clipped from V and 2 bases from J, the junction kept 7 bases outside the gene matches. The CDR3 is made up of 17 amino acids. CDR3 bases: TGTGCCACCAGCAGAGATGTAGGGGGGACAGGGGCCTACGAGCAGTACTTC. Protein sequence: CATSRDVGGTGAYEQYF. The full variable domain, in which reference TRBV15 and TRBJ2-7 provide the parts outside the CDR3, is DAMVIQNPRYQVTQFGKPVTLSCSQTLNHNVMYWYQQKSSQAPKLLFHYYDKDFNNEADTPDNFQSRRPNTSFCFLDIRSPGLGDTAMYLCATSRDVGGTGAYEQYFGPGTRLTVT.

This clone turned up a few times. V and J are TRBV28 and TRBJ1-5; weak D call: TRBD1 (5 bases). The CDR3 spans 14 residues. CDR1 is MDHEN and CDR2 is SYDVKM in the germline V gene. V was shortened by 7 bases and J by 4 bases, with 14 bases between the two germline ends. The CDR3 nucleotides are TGTGCCAGCATTCGGGATGGGGGGAATCAGCCCCAGCATTTT. Translated: CASIRDGGNQPQHF.

V gene TRBV7-8 combines with J gene TRBJ2-7, with 12 bases fitting TRBD2. Trimming cost V 0 bases and J 1 base; bases outside gene matches: 10. This CDR3 is 19 amino acids long. Germline loops: CDR1 SGHVS, CDR2 FQNEAQ. CDR3 nucleotide sequence: TGTGCCAGCAGCTTAGCGCTTGGACTAGCGGGGCGGGTTTCCTACGAGCAGTACTTC. It translates to CASSLALGLAGRVSYEQYF.

This chain connects TRBV3-1 (or the pseudogene TRBV3-2) to TRBJ1-2, with a possible D match to TRBD1 (5 bases). The CDR3 spans 14 residues. Germline assignment: CDR1 LGHDT and CDR2 YNNKEL (reference sequence). Trimming removed 1 base from V and 3 bases from J, with 9 bases in between. DNA for the CDR3: TGTGCCAGCAGCCAAGGGGCGGGACACTATGGCTACACCTTC. Protein sequence: CASSQGAGHYGYTF.

V usage is TRBV7-9 and J usage is TRBJ2-7, with 14 positions matching TRBD2. Trimming removed 5 bases from V and 1 base from J; junction bases left unmatched: 13. The CDR3 consists of 19 residues. Germline-derived CDR1 and CDR2 are SEHNR and FQNEAQ (reference sequence). The CDR3 nucleotides read TGTGCCAGCAGCCAAATATCCGGGACTAGCGGGAGAGTATCCTACGAGCAGTACTTC. Protein product: CASSQISGTSGRVSYEQYF. The whole variable domain, remainder taken from reference TRBV7-9 and TRBJ2-7, is DTGVSQNPRHKITKRGQNVTFRCDPISEHNRLYWYRQTLGQGPEFLTYFQNEAQLEKSRLLSDRFSAERPKGSFSTLEIQRTEQGDSAMYLCASSQISGTSGRVSYEQYFGPGTRLTVT.

This rearrangement joins TRBV7-3 to TRBJ2-2, with 11 bases that match TRBD2. With 2 bases clipped from V and 6 bases from J, the junction kept 5 bases outside the gene matches. CDR3 size: 16 residues. The V gene's germline CDR1 is SGHTA and CDR2 FQGTGA. The CDR3 region has the DNA TGTGCCAGCAGCTTATCTCTAGCGGGAGGATCCGGGGAGCTGTTTTTT. Translated, it gives CASSLSLAGGSGELFF.

The table lists this clone with a count of one. The chain uses TRBV5-1 and TRBJ1-2; the D gene is possibly TRBD1 (5 bases). The CDR3 spans 13 residues. Trimming left V 0 bases short and J 8 bases short, with 11 bases between. Germline V gives CDR1 SGHRS, CDR2 YFSETQ. The DNA for the CDR3 is TGCGCCAGCAGCTTGGTCGGGACTGAAGGCTACACCTTC. Residues: CASSLVGTEGYTF.

DNA for the CDR3: TGCGCCAGCAGTGAAGGACAGGGGGACACTGAAGCTTTCTTT. This gives the protein CASSEGQGDTEAFF. V is TRBV10-1 and J is TRBJ1-1; 10 nucleotides line up with TRBD1. Per germline, CDR1 WNHNN and CDR2 SYGVQD (reference sequence). V was clipped by 3 bases and J by 3 bases; unmatched bases: 1. The CDR3 totals 14 residues.

The chain has TRBV7-9 and TRBJ1-5; 7 bases map to TRBD1. Germline V gene lookup returns CDR1 SEHNR and CDR2 FQNEAQ (reference sequence). The length of the CDR3 is 13 residues. With 8 bases clipped from V and 6 bases from J, the junction kept 7 bases outside the gene matches. CDR3: CASRDRAGQPQHF. The CDR3 bases are TGTGCCAGCCGAGACAGGGCAGGTCAGCCCCAGCATTTT.